These T cell receptor beta chains were read from a single sample in a study of blood T cells in healthy people across ages. One entry per CDR3 protein, called by TCRdb with MiXCR from the 5' RACE reads. Of roughly 1.6 million distinct CDR3 sequences in the sample, about 35% are singletons; the top ten hold around 10%. The sequenced sample consisted of blood. The receptor set was obtained from a woman aged 30 to 39 in good health. Both conserved end residues are part of each CDR3. The order of the fields is clone size, V gene, D gene, J gene, CDR3 DNA, CDR3 protein. A D gene is named only where the DNA matches it firmly. The size entry is marked missing in some rows and otherwise reads once, few, many or a size class.

clone_size: .; v_call: TRBV19; d_call: .; j_call: TRBJ1-5; cdr3_nt: TGTGCCAGTAGCGAGGGTACACGCAATCAGCCCCAGCATTTT; cdr3_aa: CASSEGTRNQPQHF
clone_size: .; v_call: TRBV29-1; d_call: .; j_call: TRBJ1-2; cdr3_nt: TGCAGCGTTGAATTAGAGGGGATCGGTGGCTACACCTTC; cdr3_aa: CSVELEGIGGYTF
clone_size: .; v_call: TRBV10-3; d_call: TRBD2; j_call: TRBJ2-3; cdr3_nt: TGTGCCATCAGCCTGGTAGCTAGCGGGGGGCCAATACTAATTGAAGATACGCAGTATTTT; cdr3_aa: CAISLVASGGPILIEDTQYF
clone_size: .; v_call: TRBV5-1; d_call: .; j_call: TRBJ2-7; cdr3_nt: TGCGCCAGCAGCCTGGAGGGACACCAAATATCCTACGAGCAGTACTTC; cdr3_aa: CASSLEGHQISYEQYF
clone_size: few; v_call: TRBV5-4; d_call: TRBD2; j_call: TRBJ2-1; cdr3_nt: TGTGCCAGCAGCTTGAGAGCGGGAGGGCCTGGAAATGAGCAGTTCTTC; cdr3_aa: CASSLRAGGPGNEQFF
clone_size: .; v_call: TRBV27; d_call: TRBD1; j_call: TRBJ1-5; cdr3_nt: TGTGCCAGCAGTTTATTTGGGACAGGGGGCAATCAGCCCCAGCATTTT; cdr3_aa: CASSLFGTGGNQPQHF
clone_size: .; v_call: TRBV20-1; d_call: .; j_call: TRBJ1-1; cdr3_nt: TGCAGTGCTAGAGATGCGGGGCGTAAGGGGAACACTGAAGCTTTCTTT; cdr3_aa: CSARDAGRKGNTEAFF
clone_size: .; v_call: TRBV9; d_call: .; j_call: TRBJ2-7; cdr3_nt: TGTGCCAGCAGCGTAGCTTTAGGGGCCGTGTACGAGCAGTACTTC; cdr3_aa: CASSVALGAVYEQYF
clone_size: .; v_call: TRBV20-1; d_call: TRBD2; j_call: TRBJ2-5; cdr3_nt: TGCAGTGCTTGGCGGGGGGAGACCCAGTACTTC; cdr3_aa: CSAWRGETQYF
clone_size: few; v_call: TRBV9; d_call: .; j_call: TRBJ2-1; cdr3_nt: TGTGCCAGCAGCGTAACGGACCCCGGGGAGCAGTTCTTC; cdr3_aa: CASSVTDPGEQFF
clone_size: once; v_call: TRBV27; d_call: .; j_call: TRBJ2-2; cdr3_nt: TGTGCCAGCAGTTTAAGCAGGGCCGCCACCGGGGAGCTGTTTTTT; cdr3_aa: CASSLSRAATGELFF
clone_size: few; v_call: TRBV12-3/TRBV12-4; d_call: TRBD1; j_call: TRBJ2-5; cdr3_nt: TGTGCCAGCAGTCCCCGACAGGGGATCGGTAGTTGGGAGACCCAGTACTTC; cdr3_aa: CASSPRQGIGSWETQYF
clone_size: .; v_call: TRBV27; d_call: TRBD1; j_call: TRBJ2-1; cdr3_nt: TGTGCCAGCAGTTCCTCTACAGGGGGACACAATGAGCAGTTCTTC; cdr3_aa: CASSSSTGGHNEQFF
clone_size: .; v_call: TRBV30; d_call: .; j_call: TRBJ2-3; cdr3_nt: TGTGCCTGGACTAGTAGGTGGACTACTAGCACAGATACGCAGTATTTT; cdr3_aa: CAWTSRWTTSTDTQYF
clone_size: few; v_call: TRBV4-2; d_call: .; j_call: TRBJ2-1; cdr3_nt: TGTGCCAGCAGCGATATTGGGGACCGGGGAACCAATGAGCAGTTCTTC; cdr3_aa: CASSDIGDRGTNEQFF
clone_size: .; v_call: TRBV4-1; d_call: .; j_call: TRBJ1-2; cdr3_nt: TGCGCCAGCAGCCAAGTAGAACTGCCAGCTAACTATGGCTACACCTTC; cdr3_aa: CASSQVELPANYGYTF
clone_size: .; v_call: TRBV28; d_call: .; j_call: TRBJ2-2; cdr3_nt: TGTGCCAGCAGTTTTTTCGGGGAGCTGTTTTTT; cdr3_aa: CASSFFGELFF
clone_size: .; v_call: TRBV20-1; d_call: TRBD1; j_call: TRBJ1-1; cdr3_nt: TGCAGTGCATCCTTCCCCCGGGACAGGGTTCGGGACACTGAAGCTTTCTTT; cdr3_aa: CSASFPRDRVRDTEAFF
clone_size: few; v_call: TRBV5-1; d_call: .; j_call: TRBJ2-3; cdr3_nt: TGCGCCAGCAGCGCACCAGGACAGCCCACAGATACGCAGTATTTT; cdr3_aa: CASSAPGQPTDTQYF
clone_size: few; v_call: TRBV29-1; d_call: .; j_call: TRBJ2-2; cdr3_nt: TGCAGCGTTCAGAAAGGGTCAGGAACCGGGGAGCTGTTTTTT; cdr3_aa: CSVQKGSGTGELFF
clone_size: few; v_call: TRBV28; d_call: .; j_call: TRBJ2-7; cdr3_nt: TGTGCCAGTAAAACAGCGGGACAGGCCTACGAGCAGTACTTC; cdr3_aa: CASKTAGQAYEQYF
clone_size: .; v_call: TRBV28; d_call: TRBD1; j_call: TRBJ1-2; cdr3_nt: TGTGCCAGCAGTTTACAGACAGGGGGCTATGGCTACACCTTC; cdr3_aa: CASSLQTGGYGYTF
clone_size: .; v_call: TRBV9; d_call: .; j_call: TRBJ2-5; cdr3_nt: TGTGCCAGCAGCGTCTCCCCCGGGATCTCCCCCGGAGAGACCCAGTACTTC; cdr3_aa: CASSVSPGISPGETQYF
clone_size: .; v_call: TRBV3-1; d_call: TRBD1; j_call: TRBJ1-1; cdr3_nt: TGTGCCAGCAGCCCCAGACAGGGACTGACTGAAGCTTTCTTT; cdr3_aa: CASSPRQGLTEAFF
clone_size: few; v_call: TRBV20-1; d_call: .; j_call: TRBJ1-2; cdr3_nt: TGCAGTGCTTCCGGCCCTGGCTACACCTTC; cdr3_aa: CSASGPGYTF
clone_size: .; v_call: TRBV10-2; d_call: .; j_call: TRBJ2-6; cdr3_nt: TGCGCCACTGGAGGGGGGGCTGGGACCAACGTCCTGACTTTC; cdr3_aa: CATGGGAGTNVLTF
clone_size: few; v_call: TRBV6-6; d_call: TRBD1; j_call: TRBJ2-5; cdr3_nt: TGTGCCAGCAGCCCCCGCCCGGGACAGGGGTACCAAGAGACCCAGTACTTC; cdr3_aa: CASSPRPGQGYQETQYF
clone_size: few; v_call: TRBV5-1; d_call: .; j_call: TRBJ1-2; cdr3_nt: TGCGCCAGCAGCTTGGGTATTCTACCCTTTGAAGGCTACACCTTC; cdr3_aa: CASSLGILPFEGYTF
clone_size: .; v_call: TRBV29-1; d_call: TRBD1; j_call: TRBJ2-7; cdr3_nt: TGCAACGTTGCGATGGGCCCGGGACAGGGGACCTCCGAGCAGTACTTC; cdr3_aa: CNVAMGPGQGTSEQYF
clone_size: many; v_call: TRBV29-1; d_call: .; j_call: TRBJ2-7; cdr3_nt: TGCAGCGTCGAAACACAATCCTACGAGCAGTACTTC; cdr3_aa: CSVETQSYEQYF
clone_size: once; v_call: TRBV28; d_call: .; j_call: TRBJ1-1; cdr3_nt: TGTGCCAGCAGCTCCATAGGATTAAAGCGAGCTTTCTTT; cdr3_aa: CASSSIGLKRAFF